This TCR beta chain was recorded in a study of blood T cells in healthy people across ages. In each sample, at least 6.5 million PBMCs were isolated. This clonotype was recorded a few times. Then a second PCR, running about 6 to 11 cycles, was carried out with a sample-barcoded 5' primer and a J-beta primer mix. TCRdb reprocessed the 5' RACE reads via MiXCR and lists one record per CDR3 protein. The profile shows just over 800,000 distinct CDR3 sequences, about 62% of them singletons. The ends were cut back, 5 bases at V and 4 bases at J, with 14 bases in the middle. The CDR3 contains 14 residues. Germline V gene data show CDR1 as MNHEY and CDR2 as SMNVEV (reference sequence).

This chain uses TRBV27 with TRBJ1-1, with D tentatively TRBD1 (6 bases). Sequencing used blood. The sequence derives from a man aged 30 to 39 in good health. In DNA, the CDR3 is TGTGCCAGCAGTATTTCAGGGGTTGGCACTGAAGCTTTCTTT. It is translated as CASSISGVGTEAFF.